This T cell receptor beta chain comes out of a study of blood T cell repertoires in COVID-19. Method: immunoSEQ multiplex PCR; TCRdb's copy keeps in-frame clones and lacks some. The sample lists 230,000 or so clones, roughly 87% occurring once. The CDR3 has 13 amino acids. Trimming at V came to 7 bases and at J to 10 bases, leaving 10 bases not matched to a gene. CDR1 is ENHRY, CDR2 SYGVKD, per germline. This chain connects TRBV10-3 to TRBJ2-1, with 7 bases matching TRBD1. The receptor was isolated from a man aged 35-49 years with active or convalescent COVID-19. Sequenced input: peripheral blood. The CDR3 nucleotides read TGTGCCATCACTCCCCAGGGGGTTCGGGAGCAGTTCTTC. Protein sequence: CAITPQGVREQFF.